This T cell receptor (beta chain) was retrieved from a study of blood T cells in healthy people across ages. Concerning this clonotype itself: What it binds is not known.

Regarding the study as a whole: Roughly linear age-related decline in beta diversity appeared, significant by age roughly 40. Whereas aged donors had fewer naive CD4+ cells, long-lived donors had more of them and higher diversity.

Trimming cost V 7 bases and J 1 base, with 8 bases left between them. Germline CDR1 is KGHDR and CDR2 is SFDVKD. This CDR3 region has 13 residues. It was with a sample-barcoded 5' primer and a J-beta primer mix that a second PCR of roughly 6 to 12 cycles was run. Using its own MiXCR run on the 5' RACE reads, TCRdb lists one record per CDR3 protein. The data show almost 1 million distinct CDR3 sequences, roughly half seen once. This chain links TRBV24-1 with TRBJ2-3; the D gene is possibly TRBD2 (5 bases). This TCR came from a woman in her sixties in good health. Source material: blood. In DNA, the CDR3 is TGTGCCACCAGACGGGGAGGCACAGATACGCAGTATTTT. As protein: CATRRGGTDTQYF.